These 19 T cell receptor beta chains came from one sample sequenced in a study of regulatory T cells in long-lasting Graves disease (dated by TCRdb to the early 2020s). Libraries were constructed by multiplex PCR. These reads were obtained on an Illumina HiSeq 4000. CDR3 regions were amplified by Arm-PCR with iRepertoire HTBI primers to construct TCR beta libraries. Using fastp trimming at Q25 and MiXCR clonotype assembly, TCRdb reanalyzed the public sequencing data and kept in-frame beta chains. Entries that share a CDR3 protein sequence are merged under the most common genes and DNA. The sample yields about 440,000 distinct CDR3 sequences; 15% were counted once. Together, the top ten hold approximately 15% of the sample. The time point label on this specimen signifies: newly diagnosed GD, antithyroid drugs for less than 3 months. For both TCR sequencing and RNA sequencing, RNA was extracted from PBMCs using TRIzol.

The same specimen was also included in a second study, on T cells in Graves' hyperthyroidism and ophthalmopathy.

The source material was peripheral blood mononuclear cells (PBMCs), sampled at new diagnosis, from a patient treated with antithyroid drugs. The receptors come from a woman aged 30 to 39 with Graves disease. Donor details come from another sample of the same person, matched by shared clones.

Ten or more counts support this clonotype. The chain couples TRBV5-1 to TRBJ1-1; 8 bases match TRBD1. Germline CDR1 is SGHRS and CDR2 is YFSETQ. The CDR3 contains 14 residues. V gave up 6 bases and J gave up 2 bases; unmatched junction bases: 6. Here the CDR3 reads CASTPDRGNTEAFF. For the CDR3, the DNA is TGCGCCAGCACCCCTGACAGGGGAAACACTGAAGCTTTCTTT.

This clonotype has ten or more counts. This chain connects TRBV20-1 to TRBJ2-7, with D perhaps TRBD2 (6 bases). Germline CDR1 and CDR2: DFQATT and SNEGSKA (reference sequence). The V gene lost 8 bases and the J gene lost 3 bases, with 11 bases spanning the gap. There are 11 residues in the CDR3. CDR3 sequence reads: CSPLGGYEQYF. CDR3 coding DNA: TGCAGTCCCCTGGGAGGCTACGAGCAGTACTTC.

This clonotype has a count of ten or more. The chain carries TRBV28 and TRBJ2-7, with 12 positions matching TRBD2. The germline V gene has CDR1 MDHEN and CDR2 SYDVKM. The CDR3 extends over 17 amino acids. With V trimmed by 5 bases and J by 0 bases, 8 bases remained unmatched. The CDR3 DNA is TGTGCCAGCAGTCCCAGGACTAGCGGGGATAGCTCCTACGAGCAGTACTTC. As protein: CASSPRTSGDSSYEQYF.

This clonotype appeared once. The chain has TRBV5-8 and TRBJ2-5; TRBD2 matches at 7 bases. Unmatched junction bases numbered 15, after V lost 7 bases and J lost 6 bases. Germline V gene sequence: CDR1 SGHTS, CDR2 YDEGEE. The CDR3 runs 15 residues. The CDR3 is CASDPWGGRGKTQYF. The CDR3 DNA sequence: TGTGCCAGCGACCCATGGGGCGGGAGAGGGAAGACCCAGTACTTC.

This clonotype has a handful of counts. With a much larger clone just one base away, this may be a read error. This likely comes from a read error, as the CDR3 has no conserved phenylalanine or tryptophan at its end. The genes are TRBV12-3 or TRBV12-4 and TRBJ1-1; 7 bases match TRBD1. Trimming cost V 6 bases and J 1 base; bases outside gene matches: 5. The CDR3 extends over 14 amino acids. In nucleotides, the CDR3 is TGTGCCAGCAGAAAGGGGGCCCAGAACACTGAAGCTTTCTCT. It encodes CASRKGAQNTEAFS.

Ten or more counts support this clonotype. The chain recombines TRBV30 with TRBJ2-1; no definite D call. The germline gives CDR1 GTSNPN, CDR2 SVGIG (reference sequence). V lost 0 bases to trimming and J lost 4 bases, with 16 bases between them. This CDR3 has 16 residues. This CDR3 is CAWSVPGFRRYNEQFF. The DNA of the CDR3 is TGTGCCTGGAGTGTACCTGGATTTCGGCGGTACAATGAGCAGTTCTTC.

This clonotype turned up a few times. V gene TRBV11-2 combines with J gene TRBJ2-1; 10 bases are shared with TRBD2. The trim removed 4 bases at V and 7 bases at J, leaving 7 bases unmatched. Looked up from germline, CDR1 is SGHAT and CDR2 is FQNNGV. This CDR3 is built from 15 residues. CDR3 in DNA: TGTGCCAGCAGCTCCGGACTAGCGGCGACTAATGAGCAGTTCTTC. Translated: CASSSGLAATNEQFF.

This clonotype has at least ten counts. The V gene is TRBV19, the J gene TRBJ2-1; 10 nucleotides line up with TRBD2. The CDR3 covers 15 residues. The germline V gene encodes CDR1 LNHDA and CDR2 SQIVND (reference sequence). V gave up 2 bases and J gave up 4 bases; unmatched junction bases: 2. The CDR3 nucleotides read TGTGCCAGTAGTATAACTAGCGGGATGTACAATGAGCAGTTCTTC. It codes for CASSITSGMYNEQFF.

This clonotype came up many times. The genes are TRBV27 and TRBJ2-3; 9 bases line up with TRBD1. Germline V lookup: CDR1 MNHEY, CDR2 SMNVEV (reference sequence). V lost 6 bases and J lost 3; bases outside the gene matches: 1. The CDR3 has 13 residues. CDR3 sequence: CASRTGGTDTQYF. As DNA, the CDR3 is TGTGCCAGCAGGACAGGGGGGACAGATACGCAGTATTTT.

The chain employs TRBV30 and TRBJ2-1; D ambiguous. V dropped 4 bases and J dropped 0 bases, with 7 bases sitting between them. This CDR3 has 13 amino acids. The germline V gene encodes CDR1 GTSNPN and CDR2 SVGIG (reference sequence). The CDR3 sequence: CAWTRSSYNEQFF. In DNA form, the CDR3 reads TGTGCCTGGACAAGGAGCTCCTACAATGAGCAGTTCTTC.

This clonotype was detected ten times or more. The chain couples TRBV20-1 to TRBJ1-1; perhaps TRBD1 as D (6 bases). Trimming pared 5 bases from V and 11 bases from J, leaving 18 bases between. Germline CDR1 and CDR2: DFQATT and SNEGSKA (reference sequence). The CDR3 length is 12 residues. The CDR3 DNA follows: TGCAGTGCTGTATCAGGGGCTGAGGAGGCTTTCTTT. Translated, it gives CSAVSGAEEAFF.

The chain has TRBV20-1 and TRBJ2-7, with 11 bases lining up with TRBD1. V was clipped by 2 bases and J by 6 bases; unmatched bases: 9. The CDR3 consists of 15 residues. Germline CDR1 and CDR2: DFQATT and SNEGSKA (reference sequence). The CDR3 DNA reads TGCAGTGCTAGATTAACCGGGACAGGGGGGCTCGAGCAGTACTTC. Translation gives CSARLTGTGGLEQYF.

The chain carries TRBV24-1 and TRBJ2-6; tentative D call: TRBD2 (6 bases). CDR1 is KGHDR and CDR2 is SFDVKD in the germline V gene. V was cut by 2 bases and J by 2 bases, with 15 bases left in between. The CDR3 runs 18 residues. The CDR3 DNA follows: TGTGCCACCAGTGATTCCGGGGACTTGTATGCTGGGGCCAACGTCCTGACTTTC. Amino acid sequence: CATSDSGDLYAGANVLTF.

This chain uses TRBV4-2 with TRBJ2-1; the D is unclear. CDR3 length: 15 residues. The V gene's germline CDR1 is LGHNA and CDR2 YNFKEQ. The V and J ends lost 0 bases and 2 bases respectively, with 8 bases between them. The CDR3 sequence is CASSQDQSPYNEQFF. CDR3 nucleotide sequence: TGTGCCAGCAGCCAAGACCAGAGCCCCTACAATGAGCAGTTCTTC.

This clonotype was detected many times. The chain joins TRBV30 to TRBJ2-7, with D unresolved. The CDR3 runs 13 residues. The V end was cut by 0 bases, the J end by 2 bases, with 8 bases between. CDR1 is GTSNPN and CDR2 is SVGIG in the germline V gene (reference sequence). The CDR3 nucleotides read TGTGCCTGGAGTGTATTAGGGCCCTACGAGCAGTACTTC. It encodes CAWSVLGPYEQYF.

This clonotype occurred many times. This chain uses TRBV29-1 with TRBJ2-3; D is unresolved. Germline V gives CDR1 SQVTM, CDR2 ANQGSEA. Trimming took 8 bases from V and 3 from J, leaving 12 bases between them. The CDR3 consists of 12 residues. The CDR3 loop is CSSELGTDTQYF. The CDR3, as DNA: TGCAGCTCGGAACTTGGTACAGATACGCAGTATTTT.

As for this clonotype: At one end, the junction sequence differs from germline, possibly due to a read error. V usage is TRBV3-1 and J usage is TRBJ2-2, with D perhaps TRBD1 or TRBD2 (6 bases each). CDR1 is LGHDT and CDR2 is YNNKEL in the germline V gene (reference sequence). This CDR3 is built from 17 residues. CDR3 coding DNA: TGTGCCAGCAGCCAAGATCGGGGGCGGGATGGGACCGGGGAGCTGTCTTTT. As protein: CASSQDRGRDGTGELSF.

This clonotype was seen repeatedly, ten times or more. A much larger clone differs by one base, so this may be a read error. This chain's CDR3 is CASAGAEAFF. The CDR3, as DNA: TGTGCCAGCGCAGGGGCTGAAGCTTTCTTT. V is TRBV12-3 or TRBV12-4 and J is TRBJ1-1; TRBD1 is a possible D gene (6 bases). This CDR3 is 10 amino acids long. The V and J ends lost 8 bases and 6 bases respectively, with 7 bases between them.

This clonotype was seen at least ten times. This rearrangement joins TRBV27 to TRBJ2-1; 9 bases are a match to TRBD2. This CDR3 has 17 residues. Per the germline V gene, CDR1 is MNHEY and CDR2 is SMNVEV (reference sequence). V was pared by 5 bases and J by 6 bases, with 14 bases of the junction left unmatched. The CDR3 reads CASSRVAGAGWGNEQFF. For the CDR3, the DNA is TGTGCCAGCAGTAGAGTAGCGGGAGCAGGGTGGGGCAATGAGCAGTTCTTC.